This record covers a single T cell receptor beta chain. Its target is not known. The CDR3 contains 15 residues. Germline CDR1 reads ENHRY; CDR2 reads SYGVKD. Trimming at V came to 6 bases and at J to 4 bases, leaving 8 bases not matched to a gene. These data originate in a study of cytomegalovirus exposure and HLA in healthy donors. Study information: An earlier analysis identified 120 million or so unique TCR beta sequences in some 170 million T cells. General study points: Upon later analysis, TCR association rates were observed to vary by HLA locus, being highest for DRB1 and lowest for HLA-C. TCR sequences were mostly rare, though some public TCRs occurred in many donors. The investigators catalogued 150 to 200 TCR beta chains as cytomegalovirus-associated.

60 Vbeta and 13 Jbeta primers were used in PCR. Clones were sequenced by immunoSEQ multiplex PCR, and TCRdb holds only the in-frame ones, with some missing. This sample has fewer than 150,000 clones, with 70% to 85% found just once. This TCR was recovered from a man aged 50 or older in good health and CMV-seropositive. Material for sequencing was PBMCs. This chain joins TRBV10-3 and TRBJ1-1, with TRBD1 matching over 10 bases. The CDR3 DNA follows: TGTGCCATCAGCGCAGGGGGGACAGGGGTCACTGAAGCTTTCTTT. Its translation is CAISAGGTGVTEAFF.